The clone carrying this T cell receptor (beta chain) was counted a few times. As yet, its antigen is unknown. TCRdb re-called the 5' RACE reads with MiXCR, one entry per CDR3 protein. The table shows hundreds of thousands of distinct CDR3 sequences, with 13% occurring only once. The CDR3 extends over 14 amino acids. The germline V gene has CDR1 SGHRS and CDR2 YFSETQ. Trimming cost V 5 bases and J 4 bases, with 16 bases left between them. This specimen comes from a study of T cells after yellow fever vaccination. Study-level findings and limits: Post-booster repertoires contained most primary-vaccination clones again (roughly 95% CD4, about 90% CD8).

The sequencing used PBMCs, collected on the day of the yellow fever booster vaccination. The chain uses TRBV5-1 and TRBJ2-7; D may be TRBD2 (6 bases). The TCR sequence derives from a man aged 25 to 40 who received the YFV17D yellow fever vaccine. The CDR3 here is CASRPGGDEYEQYF. The CDR3 DNA is TGCGCCAGCAGACCCGGAGGGGATGAGTACGAGCAGTACTTC.